The rows below give T cell receptor beta chains drawn from one sample of a study of T-cell reconstitution after alpha-beta-depleted transplantation in children. TCRdb redid the calling of the PCR reads with MiXCR, one entry per CDR3 protein. This sample has about 980,000 distinct CDR3 sequences; around 30% occur once, and the top ten carry approximately 30%. The sequencing used PBMCs, mostly from graft donor cells, collected 360 days after TCRalphabeta/CD19-depleted stem cell transplant. These receptors came from a boy less than two years old who had a stem cell transplant for SCID, so the T cells may come from the graft donor. Each CDR3 is given with its conserved first and last residue. D genes are given only for firm matches. The size field is filled for only some rows; it gives once, few, many or a size class.

J: TRBJ1-2; V: TRBV24-1; size: many; D: -; CDR3: CATSDAGANYGYTF; DNA: TGTGCCACCAGTGACGCTGGAGCTAACTATGGCTACACCTTC
J: TRBJ2-7; V: TRBV20-1; size: -; D: -; CDR3: CSARGNGLEQYF; DNA: TGCAGTGCAAGAGGGAATGGGCTCGAGCAGTACTTC
J: TRBJ2-1; V: TRBV7-9; size: -; D: -; CDR3: CASSPTGTYYNEQFF; DNA: TGTGCCAGCAGCCCTACCGGGACATACTACAATGAGCAGTTCTTC
J: TRBJ2-1; V: TRBV18; size: few; D: -; CDR3: CASSLVYYNEQFF; DNA: TGTGCCAGCTCGCTAGTATACTACAATGAGCAGTTCTTC
J: TRBJ2-2; V: TRBV5-1; size: -; D: -; CDR3: CASSLEGYPNTGELFF; DNA: TGCGCCAGCAGCTTGGAGGGCTACCCGAACACCGGGGAGCTGTTTTTT
J: TRBJ2-1; V: TRBV20-1; size: -; D: TRBD2; CDR3: CSVPGLVTYNEQFF; DNA: TGCAGTGTCCCGGGACTAGTAACTTACAATGAGCAGTTCTTC
J: TRBJ2-2; V: TRBV2; size: many; D: TRBD1; CDR3: CASRRAGGTGELFF; DNA: TGTGCCAGCAGAAGGGCAGGGGGAACCGGGGAGCTGTTTTTT
J: TRBJ2-1; V: TRBV9; size: few; D: -; CDR3: CASSVVPVAGPYNEQFF; DNA: TGTGCCAGCAGCGTAGTCCCAGTGGCGGGACCATACAATGAGCAGTTCTTC
J: TRBJ2-7; V: TRBV20-1; size: -; D: TRBD1; CDR3: CSARWDRDYEQYF; DNA: TGCAGTGCTAGATGGGACAGGGATTACGAGCAGTACTTC
J: TRBJ2-3; V: TRBV7-2; size: -; D: TRBD2; CDR3: CASRRGAIALTDTQYF; DNA: TGTGCCAGCAGGCGGGGGGCGATCGCCCTCACAGATACGCAGTATTTT
J: TRBJ2-1; V: TRBV5-1; size: -; D: -; CDR3: CASSLQASPYNEQFF; DNA: TGCGCCAGCAGCTTGCAAGCGTCCCCCTACAATGAGCAGTTCTTC
J: TRBJ2-7; V: TRBV5-1; size: -; D: -; CDR3: CASSLGGGREIYEQYF; DNA: TGCGCCAGCAGCTTGGGAGGCGGCAGGGAAATTTACGAGCAGTACTTC
J: TRBJ2-1; V: TRBV10-3; size: few; D: TRBD1; CDR3: CAVRDRDNEQFF; DNA: TGTGCCGTCCGGGACAGGGACAATGAGCAGTTCTTC
J: TRBJ2-7; V: TRBV12-3/TRBV12-4; size: few; D: -; CDR3: CASRPGTGEQYF; DNA: TGTGCCAGCAGGCCCGGGACTGGGGAGCAGTACTTC
J: TRBJ2-3; V: TRBV11-2; size: -; D: TRBD1; CDR3: CASSLGGWGTASTDTQYF; DNA: TGTGCCAGCAGCTTAGGCGGGTGGGGGACAGCTAGCACAGATACGCAGTATTTT
J: TRBJ2-1; V: TRBV11-3; size: -; D: TRBD2; CDR3: CASSAGTSGGAMDEQFF; DNA: TGTGCCAGCAGCGCCGGGACTAGCGGGGGGGCCATGGATGAGCAGTTCTTC
J: TRBJ2-7; V: TRBV10-3; size: -; D: -; CDR3: CAISDMTYEQYF; DNA: TGTGCCATCAGTGACATGACCTACGAGCAGTACTTC
J: TRBJ2-1; V: TRBV6-1; size: -; D: -; CDR3: CASSGGWDYNEQFF; DNA: TGTGCCAGCAGTGGCGGGTGGGACTACAATGAGCAGTTCTTC